The rows below give T cell receptor beta chains drawn from one sample of a study of T cell repertoires in cytomegalovirus infection. Antigens of these TCRs are unknown. TCRdb reprocessed the reads via MiXCR and lists one record per CDR3 protein. The data hold under 150,000 distinct CDR3 sequences, with roughly a quarter observed a single time. Sequencing was carried out using PBMCs, sequenced either directly or after in vitro stimulation (not recorded which). All receptors derive from a human donor in good health (CMV status not recorded). Some clones in this sample may be carry-over from other donors' samples. Both conserved end residues are part of each CDR3. A D gene is named only where the DNA matches it firmly. A clone size is listed for some rows: how often the clone was seen (once, few, many), or a class if it is expanded.

>TRBD1|15|TRBJ1-2|many|TRBV12-3/TRBV12-4
CASSPGTGWTYGYTF
TGTGCCAGCAGCCCCGGGACAGGCTGGACCTATGGCTACACCTTC
>NA|14|TRBJ1-1|few|TRBV11-2
CASSLEVRDVEAFF
TGTGCCAGCAGCTTAGAGGTACGGGACGTTGAAGCTTTCTTT
>NA|15|TRBJ2-3|NA|TRBV7-9
CASGRTQGGTDTQYF
TGTGCCAGCGGTCGGACCCAAGGAGGCACAGATACGCAGTATTTT
>NA|13|TRBJ2-3|NA|TRBV10-3
CAISERNRDTQYF
TGTGCCATCAGTGAGCGTAACAGGGATACGCAGTATTTT
>NA|16|TRBJ2-3|NA|TRBV19
CASSIGAGASTDTQYF
TGTGCCAGTAGTATAGGTGCGGGGGCTAGCACAGATACGCAGTATTTT
>NA|15|TRBJ2-3|NA|TRBV27
CASSKTVERTDTQYF
TGTGCCAGCAGTAAGACAGTAGAACGCACAGATACGCAGTATTTT
>NA|12|TRBJ2-2|many|TRBV7-2
CASSLDYRELFF
TGTGCCAGCAGCTTGGACTACCGGGAGCTGTTTTTT
>NA|13|TRBJ2-5|few|TRBV27
CASSSGIQETQYF
TGTGCCAGCAGTTCAGGGATCCAAGAGACCCAGTACTTC
>NA|16|TRBJ2-7|NA|TRBV2
CASTRYTGKGSYEQYF
TGTGCCAGCACCCGATATACAGGGAAGGGCTCCTACGAGCAGTACTTC
>TRBD2|14|TRBJ2-7|NA|TRBV20-1
CSAREWASGDEQYF
TGCAGTGCTAGAGAATGGGCTAGCGGCGACGAGCAGTACTTC
>NA|12|TRBJ2-1|NA|TRBV28
CASSILENEQFF
TGTGCCAGCAGTATACTAGAGAATGAGCAGTTCTTC
>TRBD1|16|TRBJ1-4|NA|TRBV5-5
CASSPDRGVTIEKLFF
TGTGCCAGCAGCCCGGACAGGGGAGTCACCATCGAAAAACTGTTTTTT
>TRBD1|15|TRBJ1-4|few|TRBV10-3
CAISEHSTGREKLFF
TGTGCCATCAGTGAGCACTCGACAGGGAGAGAAAAACTGTTTTTT
>TRBD2|15|TRBJ2-3|few|TRBV24-1
CATSDLAGDTDTQYF
TGTGCCACCAGTGATTTAGCGGGAGACACAGATACGCAGTATTTT
>TRBD2|17|TRBJ2-3|few|TRBV4-1
CASSPRSSGSVTDTQYF
TGCGCCAGCAGCCCGAGGTCTAGCGGGAGTGTGACAGATACGCAGTATTTT
>TRBD2|16|TRBJ2-2|NA|TRBV2
CASSSIAGAATGELFF
TGTGCCAGCAGTTCCATAGCGGGAGCGGCCACCGGGGAGCTGTTTTTT
>NA|14|TRBJ1-1|NA|TRBV20-1
CSARVSGAGTEAFF
TGCAGTGCTAGGGTTTCAGGGGCGGGCACTGAAGCTTTCTTT
>NA|11|TRBJ2-4|NA|TRBV24-1
CATGTQNIQYF
TGTGCCACCGGGACGCAAAACATTCAGTACTTC
>NA|12|TRBJ1-2|few|TRBV12-3/TRBV12-4
CASSPQNYGYTF
TGTGCCAGCAGTCCACAGAACTATGGCTACACCTTC
>NA|11|TRBJ1-2|NA|TRBV6-2/TRBV6-3
CANAGNYGYTF
TGTGCCAACGCAGGGAACTATGGCTACACCTTC
>NA|14|TRBJ2-7|NA|TRBV28
CASSTNGVSGEQYF
TGTGCCAGCAGCACCAACGGCGTATCGGGCGAGCAGTACTTC
>NA|13|TRBJ2-4|once|TRBV4-3
CASSQDRSYIQYF
TGCGCCAGCAGCCAAGATCGGTCTTACATTCAGTACTTC
>NA|18|TRBJ2-3|few|TRBV28
CASSTLVPRSVGSDTQYF
TGTGCCAGCAGTACCCTCGTTCCTAGGAGCGTAGGATCAGATACGCAGTATTTT
>TRBD2|15|TRBJ2-3|many|TRBV7-2
CASSFGGRAADTQYF
TGTGCCAGCAGCTTTGGAGGGAGGGCCGCAGATACGCAGTATTTT
>NA|11|TRBJ1-1|NA|TRBV29-1
CSVGRGTEAFF
TGCAGCGTAGGCAGGGGCACTGAAGCTTTCTTT
>TRBD2|17|TRBJ2-5|NA|TRBV6-6
CASSFLRGLAGEETQYF
TGTGCCAGCAGTTTCCTTCGGGGACTAGCGGGAGAAGAGACCCAGTACTTC
>TRBD2|16|TRBJ2-1|many|TRBV19
CASSTGLAGDRGRQFF
TGTGCCAGTAGTACGGGACTAGCGGGAGACAGGGGTAGGCAGTTCTTC
>NA|15|TRBJ2-3|many|TRBV7-8
CASSSSSAGTDTQYF
TGTGCCAGCAGCAGTTCTAGCGCCGGCACAGATACGCAGTATTTT
>TRBD1|16|TRBJ1-2|few|TRBV12-3/TRBV12-4
CASTHPIDRDNYGYTF
TGTGCCAGCACCCACCCTATTGACAGGGATAACTATGGCTACACCTTC